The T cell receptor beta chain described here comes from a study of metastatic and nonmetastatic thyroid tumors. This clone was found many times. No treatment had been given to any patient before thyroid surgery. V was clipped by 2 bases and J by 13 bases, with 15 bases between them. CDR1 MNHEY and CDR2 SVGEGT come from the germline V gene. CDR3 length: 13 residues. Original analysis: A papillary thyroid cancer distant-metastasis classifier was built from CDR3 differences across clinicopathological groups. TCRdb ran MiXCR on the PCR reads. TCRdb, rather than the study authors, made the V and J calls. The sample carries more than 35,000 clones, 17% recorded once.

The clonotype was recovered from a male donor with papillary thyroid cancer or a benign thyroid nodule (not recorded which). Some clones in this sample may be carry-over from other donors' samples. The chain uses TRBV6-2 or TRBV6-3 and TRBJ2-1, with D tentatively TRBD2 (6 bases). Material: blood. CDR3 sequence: CASSYAGTSLQFF. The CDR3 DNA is TGTGCCAGCAGTTACGCAGGGACTTCCCTTCAGTTCTTC.